This TCR beta chain was identified during a study of blood T cell repertoires in COVID-19. Study as a whole: Samples of COVID-19 (acute and convalescent) were obtained from the United States, Italy and Spain. Sample material is recorded as cDNA or gDNA derived from T cells, B-cell-depleted T cells, or PBMCs.

Authors' processing steps: Amplification with reference gene primers provided the estimates of nucleated cell counts. The protocol was immunoSEQ multiplex PCR, while the TCRdb copy is restricted to in-frame clones and leaves out a portion. The V and J calls and the clone size are those of that table, but D and trimming were determined from the DNA. Here the sample spans 90,000 to 120,000 clones, about three quarters being singletons. As concerns this clone: One end of the junction does not line up with germline, which may come from a read error.

Germline V gives CDR1 SSHAT, CDR2 FNYEAQ (reference sequence). The CDR3 extends over 16 amino acids. This TCR was recovered from an older man with acute or convalescent COVID-19. This sequence joins TRBV7-7 and TRBJ2-3; 10 bases fit TRBD2. The sequenced sample consisted of peripheral blood. The CDR3: CASSLGPAGGQDTQYF. In DNA form, the CDR3 reads TGTGCTAGCAGCTTAGGTCCAGCGGGGGGGCAAGATACGCAGTATTTT.